One and the same sample provided the 5 T cell receptor beta chains below, sequenced in a study of T cells expressing NK-cell markers. TCRdb reprocessed the 5' RACE reads and stores each CDR3 protein as one record, lacking DNA. The table for this sample gives approximately 170,000 distinct CDR3 sequences. The sequenced sample consisted of blood T cells: a sorted CD56 or NKG2C T cell subset, CD4+ or CD8+ T cells, or bulk PBMC T cells (not recorded which). These receptors all stem from a man aged 18-69 years in good health.

The rearrangement links TRBV15 to TRBJ2-3; the D gene TCRdb calls, TRBD1, cannot be checked with no DNA. This CDR3 has 16 amino acids. CDR1 and CDR2 (germline): LNHNV, YYDKDF (reference sequence). CDR3 in amino acids: CATSRDDRGWTDTQYF. The variable domain in full, with the rest retrieved from reference TRBV15 and TRBJ2-3, is DAMVIQNPRYQVTQFGKPVTLSCSQTLNHNVMYWYQQKSSQAPKLLFHYYDKDFNNEADTPDNFQSRRPNTSFCFLDIRSPGLGDTAMYLCATSRDDRGWTDTQYFGPGTRLTVL.

This chain links TRBV10-3 with TRBJ2-7; TCRdb picks TRBD2, but there is no DNA to check that call. Germline CDR1 is ENHRY and CDR2 is SYGVKD. This CDR3 is 15 amino acids long. CDR3 in amino acids: CAISEASGGTYEQYF.

The CDR3 protein is CASEGGYGNQPQHF. The chain carries TRBV2 and TRBJ1-5; lacking DNA, the TRBD1 call made by TCRdb goes unchecked. CDR3 length: 14 amino acids. Germline V gives CDR1 SNHLY, CDR2 FYNNEI.

The J gene is TRBJ2-2, the V gene TRBV19; with no DNA, the TCRdb D assignment of TRBD2 cannot be verified. Germline V gene lookup returns CDR1 LNHDA and CDR2 SQIVND (reference sequence). This CDR3 region has 15 residues. CDR3 sequence: CASSMTAGGSGELFF.

The rearrangement joins TRBV21-1 to TRBJ1-5; without DNA, the TCRdb call of TRBD1 cannot be checked. TRBV21-1 is annotated as a pseudogene. This CDR3 is built from 16 residues. This chain's CDR3 is CASRKRTGGSNQPQHF.